This T cell receptor beta chain was recorded in a study of PD-L1 blockade in urothelial cancer. Overall study context: Men with urothelial cancer arising in the bladder made up most of the roughly 29 patients. General study results and limits: Those with durable benefit had larger increases in tumor-associated blood clones at 3 weeks.

The sample's time point: pretreatment peripheral blood. Here immunoSEQ multiplex PCR was the method, and the copy in TCRdb shows in-frame clones only, minus some. This repertoire shows roughly 130,000 clones, roughly 83% found once; its top ten account for 3.2%. Germline lookup yields CDR1 ENHRY and CDR2 SYGVKD. The length of the CDR3 is 13 residues. Trimming at V came to 9 bases and at J to 4 bases, leaving 8 bases not matched to a gene. Concerning this clone: Its specificity is unknown.

The clonotype comes from a man aged 50 to 60 with urothelial cancer. The sample was PBMCs, taken around atezolizumab (anti-PD-L1) treatment. The chain is built from TRBV10-3 and TRBJ2-5; 7 bases match TRBD2. CDR3 residues: CAMGPGGGETQYF. DNA for the CDR3: TGTGCCATGGGTCCGGGAGGCGGAGAGACCCAGTACTTC.